A single sample is the source of the 22 T cell receptor beta chains below, sequenced in a study of T cells in Graves' hyperthyroidism and ophthalmopathy. TCR beta CDR3 region amplification was performed from RNA transcripts. The primer set for the first-round RT-PCR of the TCR CDR3 was HTBI. TCRdb re-derived calls from the multiplex PCR reads in MiXCR, one entry per CDR3 protein. This sample has about 840,000 distinct CDR3 sequences, with roughly 37% found just once. Sequences were obtained from blood. These TCRs come from a man aged 18 to 29 with Graves' hyperthyroidism.

This rearrangement joins TRBV20-1 to TRBJ2-7; TRBD1 matches 9 bases. This CDR3 is 15 amino acids long. The junction had 9 bases not matched to a gene; V was cut back by 0 bases and J by 6 bases. Germline V gives CDR1 DFQATT, CDR2 SNEGSKA (reference sequence). CDR3 DNA: TGCAGTGCTAGAGATCAAACAGGGGGCCTTGGCGAGCAGTACTTC. It translates to CSARDQTGGLGEQYF.

The V and J genes are TRBV29-1 and TRBJ2-7; 9 nucleotides match TRBD1. This CDR3 contains 13 residues. CDR1 SQVTM and CDR2 ANQGSEA come from the germline V gene. The junction had 6 bases not matched to a gene; V was cut back by 8 bases and J by 1 base. CDR3 protein: CSSPGQGSYEQYF. The CDR3 region has the DNA TGCAGCTCTCCGGGACAGGGATCCTACGAGCAGTACTTC.

The V gene is TRBV9, the J gene TRBJ2-7; TRBD2 matches at 7 bases. Looked up from germline, CDR1 is SGDLS and CDR2 is YYNGEE. The CDR3 sequence is 15 residues long. V lost 7 bases to trimming and J lost 1 base; unmatched junction nucleotides: 11. This CDR3 is CASEVRASGSYEQYF. The DNA of the CDR3 is TGTGCCAGCGAGGTTAGGGCTAGCGGTTCCTACGAGCAGTACTTC.

Only one count was recorded for this clonotype. The junction does not match germline at one end; this may be a read error. The V gene is TRBV25-1, the J gene TRBJ1-2; D gene unclear. The CDR3 is 13 residues long. CDR1 is MGHDK, CDR2 SYGVNS, per germline. CDR3 DNA sequence: TGTGCCAGCAGTGATGGAGCTAACTATGGCTACACTTTC. It codes for CASSDGANYGYTF.

V gene TRBV6-1 combines with J gene TRBJ2-2; weak D call: TRBD2 (6 bases). The CDR3 consists of 15 residues. Per germline, CDR1 MNHNS and CDR2 SASEGT. Trimming left V 11 bases short and J 3 bases short, with 19 bases between. DNA of the CDR3: TGTGCCTGGGGGGAGGACGGGAGCTACACCGGGGAGCTGTTTTTT. Translated: CAWGEDGSYTGELFF.

In the case of this clonotype: At one of its ends the junction is not consistent with the germline gene, which may arise from a read error. This chain connects TRBV10-3 to TRBJ1-1, with D perhaps TRBD1 (6 bases). Germline loops: CDR1 ENHRY, CDR2 SYGVKD. The CDR3 spans 14 residues. The CDR3 reads CASSPQGIITEASF. As DNA, the CDR3 is TGTGCCAGCAGTCCGCAGGGGATTATTACTGAAGCTTCCTTT.

This clonotype was recorded at least ten times. The CDR3 DNA reads as TGTGCCAGCAGCGTAGGAGGGGCGACCTACGAGCAGTACTTC. It is translated as CASSVGGATYEQYF. The rearrangement links TRBV9 to TRBJ2-7; D possibly matches TRBD1 or TRBD2 (5 bases each). The CDR3 has 14 residues. The V end was cut by 0 bases, the J end by 2 bases, with 9 bases between. CDR1 is SGDLS and CDR2 is YYNGEE in the germline V gene.

This clonotype was seen at least ten times. The gene calls are TRBV7-6 and TRBJ1-2; D gene uncertain. V was shortened by 1 base and J by 4 bases, with 13 bases between the two germline ends. The germline V gene encodes CDR1 SGHVS and CDR2 FNYEAQ. The CDR3 loop spans 15 amino acids. Written as DNA, the CDR3 is TGTGCCAGCAGCTTAGAAGCGGAGGCTACCTATGGCTACACCTTC. It yields the protein CASSLEAEATYGYTF.

This clonotype was counted between two and nine times. The chain carries TRBV2 and TRBJ2-2, with D perhaps matching TRBD1 (6 bases). Germline V lookup: CDR1 SNHLY, CDR2 FYNNEI. The CDR3 spans 13 residues. Between the trimmed V and J ends, which lost 6 bases and 8 bases, there was a span of 13 bases. The chain's CDR3 is CASREQGRGELFF. In DNA form, the CDR3 reads TGTGCCAGCAGGGAACAGGGCCGTGGGGAGCTGTTTTTT. The full variable domain, in which reference TRBV2 and TRBJ2-2 provide the parts outside the CDR3, is EPEVTQTPSHQVTQMGQEVILRCVPISNHLYFYWYRQILGQKVEFLVSFYNNEISEKSEIFDDQFSVERPDGSNFTLKIRSTKLEDSAMYFCASREQGRGELFFGEGSRLTVL.

This chain joins TRBV7-6 and TRBJ2-7, with D tentatively TRBD2 (7 bases). V shed 5 bases and J shed 4 bases, with 21 bases lying between them. CDR1 SGHVS and CDR2 FNYEAQ come from the germline V gene. The CDR3 consists of 16 residues. Here the CDR3 DNA reads TGTGCCAGCAGCGCCGCCGGGCGGGGGCCCGGTTACGAGCAGTACTTC. It yields the protein CASSAAGRGPGYEQYF. The whole variable domain, remainder taken from reference TRBV7-6 and TRBJ2-7, is GAGVSQSPRYKVTKRGQDVALRCDPISGHVSLYWYRQALGQGPEFLTYFNYEAQQDKSGLPNDRFSAERPEGSISTLTIQRTEQRDSAMYRCASSAAGRGPGYEQYFGPGTRLTVT.

A single count supports this clonotype. This rearrangement joins TRBV25-1 to TRBJ1-1; D unresolved. The germline V gene encodes CDR1 MGHDK and CDR2 SYGVNS. The germline V and J ends were trimmed by 5 bases and 3 bases, with 16 bases remaining between them. The CDR3 has 15 amino acids. CDR3 protein: CASSYSMWVDTEAFF. The CDR3 nucleotides read TGTGCCAGCAGTTACTCGATGTGGGTTGACACTGAAGCTTTCTTT.

This clonotype showed up many times. The rearrangement joins TRBV10-3 to TRBJ2-5, with 7 nucleotides matching TRBD2. The CDR3 consists of 14 residues. Looked up from germline, CDR1 is ENHRY and CDR2 is SYGVKD. J was trimmed by 4 bases and V by 0 bases; bases with no gene match: 2. CDR3 sequence reads: CAISESGRIETQYF. DNA of the CDR3: TGTGCCATCAGTGAGTCCGGGAGGATAGAGACCCAGTACTTC.

The sample holds many counts of this clonotype. The chain employs TRBV7-2 and TRBJ1-5, with D unresolved. With 5 bases removed from V and 2 bases from J, the gap between germline ends came to 13 bases. Germline assignment: CDR1 SGHTA and CDR2 FQGNSA. The CDR3 contains 15 residues. CDR3 coding DNA: TGTGCCAGCAGCCTGCACACTGATGGCAATCAGCCCCAGCATTTT. This gives the protein CASSLHTDGNQPQHF.

This clonotype was found a few times. The chain links TRBV12-3 or TRBV12-4 to TRBJ2-5; possible D gene TRBD2, 5 bases. Trimming took off 1 base at V and 4 bases at J, with 10 bases between the two ends. The CDR3 has 14 residues. Here the CDR3 DNA reads TGTGCCAGCAGTTTAGAAGAGGGAAGAGAGACCCAGTACTTC. Translating it yields CASSLEEGRETQYF.

This clonotype was counted only a few times. V gene TRBV10-2 combines with J gene TRBJ2-2; TRBD2 aligns across 11 bases. The CDR3 spans 14 residues. V lost 10 bases to trimming and J lost 8 bases; unmatched junction nucleotides: 9. The germline CDR1 and CDR2 sequences are WSHSY and SAAADI. This CDR3 reads CAIGTSGGGGELFF. Here the CDR3 DNA reads TGCGCCATAGGGACTAGCGGAGGAGGAGGGGAGCTGTTTTTT.

J is TRBJ2-7 and V is TRBV7-9; TRBD2 matches at 8 bases. The CDR3 length is 17 residues. Losses at the gene ends were 6 bases for V and 1 base for J; bases not matched to a gene: 14. The germline V gene encodes CDR1 SEHNR and CDR2 FQNEAQ (reference sequence). The CDR3 region is CASSLSSVGGRSYEQYF. The CDR3 DNA reads TGTGCCAGCAGTCTGTCTAGTGTGGGCGGGAGGTCCTACGAGCAGTACTTC.

CDR3 region: CASRQDIPGPEAFF. The CDR3 DNA sequence: TGTGCCAGCAGACAGGACATCCCCGGACCCGAAGCTTTCTTT. J is TRBJ1-1 and V is TRBV7-3, with D possibly being TRBD1 (5 bases). The length of the CDR3 is 14 residues. CDR1 and CDR2 from the germline V gene are SGHTA and FQGTGA. Trimming cost V 6 bases and J 8 bases, with 19 bases left between them.

In this sample, this clonotype turned up many times. The rearrangement uses TRBV20-1 and TRBJ1-6; a weak D match, TRBD1 (6 bases). The CDR3 extends over 13 amino acids. The V and J ends lost 3 bases and 5 bases respectively, with 8 bases between them. Germline V lookup: CDR1 DFQATT, CDR2 SNEGSKA (reference sequence). This chain's CDR3 is CSARAGDNSPLHF. DNA of the CDR3: TGCAGTGCTAGGGCAGGGGATAATTCACCCCTCCACTTT.

The chain couples TRBV10-3 to TRBJ2-1, with D perhaps given as TRBD1 or TRBD2 (6 bases each). The length of the CDR3 is 13 residues. V was trimmed by 11 bases and J by 8 bases, leaving 19 bases between them. CDR1 ENHRY and CDR2 SYGVKD come from the germline V gene. This CDR3 reads CAAAEEGTHEQFF. CDR3 in DNA: TGTGCCGCCGCGGAGGAGGGGACACATGAGCAGTTCTTC.

This clonotype was seen repeatedly, ten times or more. J is TRBJ1-3 and V is TRBV7-9; 8 bases match TRBD1. The length of the CDR3 is 15 residues. The ends lost 5 bases at V and 4 bases at J; junction bases unmatched: 7. Germline CDR1 SEHNR, CDR2 FQNEAQ (reference sequence). The CDR3 is CASSRQGIWGNTIYF. The CDR3, as DNA: TGTGCCAGCAGCCGACAGGGGATCTGGGGAAACACCATATATTTT.

The table lists this clonotype with a count of one. CDR3 sequence: CTSSWPGTGGKETQYF. The CDR3 coding sequence is TGTACCAGCAGCTGGCCCGGGACAGGGGGGAAAGAGACCCAGTACTTC. V gene TRBV7-2 combines with J gene TRBJ2-5, with 11 bases matching TRBD1. V shed 4 bases, J shed 3 bases, and the junction held 7 bases outside the gene matches. The V gene's germline CDR1 is SGHTA and CDR2 FQGNSA. The CDR3 is 16 amino acids.

In the case of this clonotype: The CDR3 ends on some other residue instead of the conserved phenylalanine or tryptophan, so this is likely a read error. The chain is built from TRBV7-9 and TRBJ1-1; no definite D call. V dropped 6 bases and J dropped 3 bases, with 11 bases sitting between them. CDR1 and CDR2 from the germline V gene are SEHNR and FQNEAQ (reference sequence). The CDR3 is made up of 13 amino acids. The CDR3 here is CASSPMGYTEAFS. In nucleotides, the CDR3 is TGTGCCAGCAGTCCCATGGGGTACACTGAAGCTTTCTCT.